Listed here are 25 T cell receptor beta chains from one sample, sequenced in a study of blood T cell repertoires in COVID-19. Profiled with immunoSEQ multiplex PCR; TCRdb holds only in-frame clones, not every one. The table has about 220,000 clones, about nine tenths seen once; the top ten hold around 2.2%. The source material was peripheral blood. The receptors come from a man in his thirties or forties who had recovered from COVID-19.

The chain uses TRBV6-5 and TRBJ1-6; no clear D gene. V lost 2 bases and J 6 bases, leaving 11 bases between the germline ends. CDR1 and CDR2 from the germline V gene are MNHEY and SVGAGI. This CDR3 comprises 15 residues. The CDR3 is CASSYERTSNSPLHF. CDR3 in DNA: TGTGCCAGCAGTTACGAGCGGACCTCTAATTCACCCCTCCACTTT.

In its sample, this clone was seen once. The chain couples TRBV5-1 to TRBJ2-3, with D possibly matching TRBD1 (6 bases). The CDR3 is 15 residues long. The V gene lost 2 bases and the J gene lost 4 bases, with 14 bases spanning the gap. Germline values: CDR1 SGHRS, CDR2 YFSETQ. The CDR3 region has the DNA TGCGCCAGCAGCTTTTGGGGGCCATTTTCAGATACGCAGTATTTT. Amino acid sequence: CASSFWGPFSDTQYF.

The chain uses TRBV6-5 and TRBJ1-2; TRBD1 aligns across 7 bases. This CDR3 is 13 amino acids long. Germline V gene data show CDR1 as MNHEY and CDR2 as SVGAGI. With V trimmed by 6 bases and J by 9 bases, 10 bases remained unmatched. Here the CDR3 DNA reads TGTGCCAGCAGCCCCGGGACAGCCGGGAGCTACACCTTC. It yields the protein CASSPGTAGSYTF.

The chain employs TRBV18 and TRBJ1-5; D is uncertain. Germline CDR1 and CDR2: KGHSH and LQKENI. This CDR3 spans 14 amino acids. V lost 5 bases to trimming and J lost 5 bases, with 13 bases between them. CDR3 region: CASSSSGKDQPQHF. The CDR3 coding sequence is TGTGCCAGCTCATCCTCCGGGAAAGATCAGCCCCAGCATTTT.

J is TRBJ2-3 and V is TRBV6-6; 9 bases line up with TRBD1. Germline V gives CDR1 MNHNY, CDR2 SVGAGI (reference sequence). The CDR3 contains 15 residues. Trimming at V came to 2 bases and at J to 4 bases, leaving 4 bases not matched to a gene. Written as DNA, the CDR3 is TGTGCCAGCAGTTACCCGGGGACAGGGCCAGATACGCAGTATTTT. Its translation is CASSYPGTGPDTQYF.

The V call is TRBV6-5, the J call TRBJ2-1, with TRBD1 matching over 9 bases. The CDR3 covers 14 residues. CDR1 and CDR2 (germline): MNHEY, SVGAGI. V lost 5 bases to trimming and J lost 9 bases; unmatched junction nucleotides: 8. The CDR3 DNA is TGTGCCAGCAGTCCAGCCCGGGACAGGGCTGAGCAGTTCTTC. Its protein product is CASSPARDRAEQFF.

The sample holds one count of this clone. The DNA of the CDR3 is TGTGCCAGCAGTATAACAGATACGCAGTATTTT. This codes for CASSITDTQYF. The chain has TRBV6-2 or TRBV6-3 and TRBJ2-3; D ambiguous. This CDR3 region has 11 residues. Deletions cut 5 bases from V and 3 bases from J, with 3 bases between. In germline, CDR1 is MNHEY, CDR2 SVGEGT.

This clone was observed a few times. The chain uses TRBV29-1 and TRBJ1-2, with 7 bases identical to TRBD1. The V gene end was trimmed by 7 bases and the J gene end by 4 bases; junction bases not matched to a gene: 6. This CDR3 contains 12 residues. CDR1 SQVTM and CDR2 ANQGSEA come from the germline V gene. CDR3 protein: CSASTGPYGYTF. The CDR3 nucleotides are TGCAGCGCCTCGACAGGGCCCTATGGCTACACCTTC.

This clone was recorded once. The rearrangement uses TRBV9 and TRBJ2-5; D is perhaps TRBD1 (6 bases). Germline CDR1 SGDLS, CDR2 YYNGEE. V shed 6 bases and J shed 7 bases, with 16 bases lying between them. This CDR3 comprises 13 residues. DNA of the CDR3: TGTGCCAGCACCCTCTTAACGACAGGGACCCAGTACTTC. Translating it yields CASTLLTTGTQYF. The variable domain in full, completed from reference TRBV9 and TRBJ2-5, reads DSGVTQTPKHLITATGQRVTLRCSPRSGDLSVYWYQQSLDQGLQFLIQYYNGEERAKGNILERFSAQQFPDLHSELNLSSLELGDSALYFCASTLLTTGTQYFGPGTRLLVL.

CDR3 coding DNA: TGTGCCAGCTCACCACCAGGGAGCAGTGAAAAACTGTTTTTT. It codes for CASSPPGSSEKLFF. The rearrangement links TRBV18 to TRBJ1-4; D gene unclear. This CDR3 is built from 14 residues. Germline CDR1 is KGHSH and CDR2 is LQKENI. V was cut by 0 bases and J by 7 bases, with 9 bases left in between.

This clone showed up just once. This chain joins TRBV7-9 and TRBJ2-3; 13 positions match TRBD2. Germline loops: CDR1 SEHNR, CDR2 FQNEAQ (reference sequence). The J segment lost 5 bases and the V segment lost 8 bases, leaving 7 bases of the junction unmatched. CDR3 length equals 15 residues. CDR3 nucleotides: TGTGCCAGCGGAGGGACTAGCGGGGTGGAAGATACGCAGTATTTT. This encodes CASGGTSGVEDTQYF.

This clone was seen once. V gene TRBV6-1 combines with J gene TRBJ1-1; TRBD1 might be the D (6 bases). The CDR3 totals 17 residues. Between the trimmed V and J ends, which lost 2 bases and 6 bases, there was a span of 22 bases. The germline V gene has CDR1 MNHNS and CDR2 SASEGT. CDR3 protein: CASSEMGHPRGAPEAFF. In nucleotides, the CDR3 is TGTGCCAGCAGTGAAATGGGACACCCCCGAGGTGCACCTGAAGCTTTCTTT.

The chain recombines TRBV30 with TRBJ2-7; D is ambiguous. V gave up 7 bases and J gave up 0 bases, with 4 bases separating them. The CDR3 loop spans 10 amino acids. Germline CDR1 GTSNPN, CDR2 SVGIG (reference sequence). The CDR3 loop reads CAFGSYEQYF. The CDR3 region has the DNA TGTGCCTTCGGCTCCTACGAGCAGTACTTC.

Ten or more counts support this clone. This sample includes further DNA sequences coding for the same CDR3. The V call is TRBV27, the J call TRBJ1-2; weak D call: TRBD1 (6 bases). Trimming removed 5 bases from V and 5 bases from J, with 12 bases in between. Germline CDR1 reads MNHEY; CDR2 reads SMNVEV (reference sequence). The CDR3 has 13 amino acids. CDR3 bases: TGTGCCAGCAGTCCTACAGGGAATTATGGCTACACCTTC. Encoded protein: CASSPTGNYGYTF.

The chain employs TRBV6-5 and TRBJ2-6; D is perhaps TRBD1 (5 bases). Germline CDR1 MNHEY, CDR2 SVGAGI. Trimming cost V 2 bases and J 1 base, with 9 bases left between them. The CDR3 extends over 16 amino acids. CDR3 sequence: CASSYSWTSGANVLTF. The DNA for the CDR3 is TGTGCCAGCAGTTACAGTTGGACATCTGGGGCCAACGTCCTGACTTTC.

The gene calls are TRBV7-9 and TRBJ1-3, with 9 bases aligning to TRBD1. CDR3 length: 15 amino acids. Germline-derived CDR1 and CDR2 are SEHNR and FQNEAQ (reference sequence). After removal of 3 bases from V and 4 bases from J, the junction contained 4 bases not matched to a gene. CDR3 sequence (DNA): TGTGCCAGCAGCTTGGGACAGGGAAGAGGAAACACCATATATTTT. Protein: CASSLGQGRGNTIYF.

V usage is TRBV10-3 and J usage is TRBJ2-7; D gene ambiguous. The V gene lost 3 bases and the J gene lost 6 bases, with 15 bases spanning the gap. This CDR3 comprises 14 residues. Per the germline V gene, CDR1 is ENHRY and CDR2 is SYGVKD. CDR3 DNA: TGTGCCATCAGTGATTCTCGACCCCCTAGCGAGCAGTACTTC. Residues: CAISDSRPPSEQYF.

The chain combines TRBV2 with TRBJ1-2; the match to TRBD1 covers 9 bases. In germline, CDR1 is SNHLY, CDR2 FYNNEI. This CDR3 has 12 amino acids. Unmatched junction bases numbered 2, after V lost 8 bases and J lost 4 bases. CDR3 protein: CASGTGIYGYTF. The CDR3 region has the DNA TGTGCCAGCGGGACAGGGATCTATGGCTACACCTTC. The whole variable domain, remainder taken from reference TRBV2 and TRBJ1-2, is EPEVTQTPSHQVTQMGQEVILRCVPISNHLYFYWYRQILGQKVEFLVSFYNNEISEKSEIFDDQFSVERPDGSNFTLKIRSTKLEDSAMYFCASGTGIYGYTFGSGTRLTVV.

The V gene is TRBV10-3, the J gene TRBJ2-5; TRBD1 is a possible D gene (5 bases). The CDR3 contains 12 residues. In germline, CDR1 is ENHRY, CDR2 SYGVKD. Between the trimmed V and J ends, which lost 4 bases and 5 bases, there was a span of 8 bases. Written as DNA, the CDR3 is TGTGCCATCAGTGTAGGGGCCGAGACCCAGTACTTC. This encodes CAISVGAETQYF.

CDR3 in amino acids: CASSLAAASYEQYF. For the CDR3, the DNA is TGTGCCAGCAGCTTAGCAGCGGCTTCCTACGAGCAGTACTTC. The rearrangement joins TRBV7-9 to TRBJ2-7, with D possibly being TRBD2 (5 bases). The CDR3 runs 14 residues. Germline loops: CDR1 SEHNR, CDR2 FQNEAQ (reference sequence). Trimming shortened V by 0 bases and J by 1 base, and 7 bases separated the two germline ends.

The V gene is TRBV10-3, the J gene TRBJ1-2; 7 positions agree with TRBD1. The CDR3 contains 13 residues. Germline V gene lookup returns CDR1 ENHRY and CDR2 SYGVKD. With 7 bases clipped from V and 5 bases from J, the junction kept 7 bases outside the gene matches. The CDR3 DNA follows: TGTGCCATCACAACAGGGGTGGAGTATGGCTACACCTTC. This gives the protein CAITTGVEYGYTF.

V and J are TRBV7-9 and TRBJ1-6; maybe TRBD1 (5 bases). The V end lost 1 base, the J end lost 9 bases, and 13 bases lay between the germline ends. CDR1 and CDR2 from the germline V gene are SEHNR and FQNEAQ (reference sequence). CDR3 length equals 15 residues. CDR3 in DNA: TGTGCCAGCAGCTTAGACGGCCAGGGAGGTTCACCCCTCCACTTT. Translated: CASSLDGQGGSPLHF.

This chain links TRBV6-5 with TRBJ1-6; perhaps TRBD1 as D (6 bases). Trimming pared 2 bases from V and 9 bases from J, leaving 14 bases between. The CDR3 sequence is 15 residues long. The germline V gene encodes CDR1 MNHEY and CDR2 SVGAGI. CDR3 protein: CASSYGIQGGSPLHF. In DNA form, the CDR3 reads TGTGCCAGCAGTTACGGTATACAGGGTGGTTCACCCCTCCACTTT.

CDR3 nucleotides: TGTGCCAGCAGAATCACCACCTCAGCGACCTTCACAGATACGCAGTATTTT. It encodes CASRITTSATFTDTQYF. The genes are TRBV7-8 and TRBJ2-3, with no clear D. This CDR3 has 17 residues. V lost 6 bases and J lost 2, with 21 bases in between. Per the germline V gene, CDR1 is SGHVS and CDR2 is FQNEAQ.

This clone was seen once. The gene calls are TRBV10-3 and TRBJ2-3, with 13 nucleotides matching TRBD2. This CDR3 comprises 16 residues. The germline V gene encodes CDR1 ENHRY and CDR2 SYGVKD. The trim removed 10 bases at V and 5 bases at J, leaving 12 bases unmatched. The CDR3 nucleotides read TGTGCCACCTCAGACTTAAGGACTAGCGGGGGAGATACGCAGTATTTT. This translates into CATSDLRTSGGDTQYF.